This T cell receptor (beta chain) was retrieved from a study of shared clonotypes between healthy human individuals. The junction had 16 bases not matched to a gene; V was cut back by 3 bases and J by 12 bases. Germline V gives CDR1 SQVTM, CDR2 ANQGSEA. This CDR3 spans 15 amino acids. Study-level findings and limits: Non-shared clonotypes had lower generation probabilities than clonotypes shared by all four sorted-subset donors.

As concerns this clone: Its antigen is still unknown.

This table comes from immunoSEQ multiplex PCR, and its TCRdb copy is limited to in-frame clones, with some not included. The table includes more than 850,000 clones, about four fifths detected once. The chain employs TRBV29-1 and TRBJ2-1; the match to TRBD2 covers 8 bases. The sequenced sample consisted of memory CD4+ T cells from PBMCs. Subset indicated: CD45RA-negative fraction. This clonotype was obtained from a man in his late teens or twenties in good health. Some clones in this sample may be carry-over from other donors' samples. CDR3 protein: CSVDTSLRGALGQFF. CDR3 sequence (DNA): TGCAGCGTTGATACAAGCCTGCGGGGGGCGCTCGGGCAGTTCTTC.